Reported below is one T cell receptor beta chain. No antigen is known for it. This sample is part of a study of T cells after yellow fever vaccination. Study results and limitations: Though it reached lower strength, the secondary response hit its peak faster, day 5 versus 15.

The study made its TCR cDNA through 5'RACE template switching. That step introduced a universal primer site along with UMIs. TCRdb redid the calling of the 5' RACE reads with MiXCR, one entry per CDR3 protein. The sample holds some 500,000 distinct CDR3 sequences, about 13% seen once. V shed 5 bases and J shed 0 bases, with 19 bases lying between them. The CDR3 runs to 17 residues. CDR1 and CDR2 (germline): MNHNS, SASEGT. The sample in question was PBMCs, obtained on the day of the yellow fever booster vaccination. This sequence originates from a man in his thirties or forties who received the YFV17D yellow fever vaccine. The chain combines TRBV6-1 with TRBJ1-1; the D gene is possibly TRBD1 (6 bases). CDR3 protein: CASSPGGRGLLNTEAFF. The CDR3 DNA reads TGTGCCAGCAGTCCGGGAGGCAGGGGACTCCTGAACACTGAAGCTTTCTTT.